The 13 T cell receptor beta chains below all came from one sample that was sequenced in a study of T cells in Graves' hyperthyroidism and ophthalmopathy. Amplification of TCR beta CDR3 regions was performed using RNA transcripts as template. With the HTBI primer set, the TCR CDR3 went through a first round of RT-PCR. Each CDR3 protein gets one entry after TCRdb re-called the multiplex PCR reads with MiXCR. The sample carries under 450,000 distinct CDR3 sequences, about 14% recorded once. The sample taken for sequencing was blood. All receptors come from a young man with Graves' hyperthyroidism that later progressed to Graves' ophthalmopathy.

This clonotype occurred many times. The V and J genes are TRBV28 and TRBJ2-5; 9 bases agree with TRBD1. The CDR3 has 14 residues. The V and J ends lost 6 bases and 4 bases, in that order; junction bases with no gene match: 6. CDR1 MDHEN and CDR2 SYDVKM come from the germline V gene. This chain's CDR3 is CASSSTGGAETQYF. The CDR3 DNA sequence: TGTGCCAGCAGCTCTACAGGGGGCGCAGAGACCCAGTACTTC.

This chain uses TRBV14 with TRBJ2-1, with 12 bases lining up with TRBD1. The germline V gene has CDR1 SGHDN and CDR2 FVKESK. This CDR3 comprises 16 residues. V was clipped by 6 bases and J by 7 bases; unmatched bases: 10. CDR3 sequence reads: CASRKTGTGGRNEQFF. The CDR3 region has the DNA TGTGCCAGCAGAAAAACCGGGACAGGGGGCCGAAATGAGCAGTTCTTC. Variable domain in full (rest from reference TRBV14 and TRBJ2-1): EAGVTQFPSHSVIEKGQTVTLRCDPISGHDNLYWYRRVMGKEIKFLLHFVKESKQDESGMPNNRFLAERTGGTYSTLKVQPAELEDSGVYFCASRKTGTGGRNEQFFGPGTRLTVL.

This clonotype was counted a few times. This sequence joins TRBV19 and TRBJ2-7; D is ambiguous. The CDR3 extends over 13 amino acids. CDR1 LNHDA and CDR2 SQIVND come from the germline V gene (reference sequence). Trimming shortened V by 3 bases and J by 0 bases, and 6 bases separated the two germline ends. The CDR3 DNA reads as TGTGCCAGTAGTATCGCTATCTCCTACGAGCAGTACTTC. The encoded protein is CASSIAISYEQYF.

V is TRBV7-2 and J is TRBJ1-6; 7 bases are shared with TRBD1. This CDR3 is built from 17 residues. Per germline, CDR1 SGHTA and CDR2 FQGNSA. The V gene end was trimmed by 2 bases and the J gene end by 3 bases; junction bases not matched to a gene: 7. CDR3 in amino acids: CASSLRATGHYNSPLHF. CDR3 nucleotide sequence: TGTGCCAGCAGCTTACGGGCGACAGGGCACTATAATTCACCCCTCCACTTT.

This chain connects TRBV15 to TRBJ1-2; the match to TRBD1 covers 7 bases. The J segment lost 7 bases and the V segment lost 0 bases, leaving 8 bases of the junction unmatched. The germline V gene encodes CDR1 LNHNV and CDR2 YYDKDF (reference sequence). CDR3 length equals 15 residues. The CDR3 reads CATSRDLGRGIGYTF. The CDR3 DNA follows: TGTGCCACCAGCAGAGATCTCGGCAGGGGGATTGGCTACACCTTC.

This clonotype turned up a few times. The chain is built from TRBV6-5 and TRBJ2-2; 9 positions agree with TRBD1. The V and J ends lost 2 bases and 1 base, in that order; junction bases with no gene match: 2. In germline, CDR1 is MNHEY, CDR2 SVGAGI. This CDR3 comprises 16 residues. CDR3 nucleotide sequence: TGTGCCAGCAGTTACGGGACAGGGTTGAACACCGGGGAGCTGTTTTTT. Encoded protein: CASSYGTGLNTGELFF.

This chain connects TRBV7-9 to TRBJ2-2, with a weak D call TRBD2 (5 bases). CDR1 and CDR2 (germline): SEHNR, FQNEAQ (reference sequence). The CDR3 loop spans 13 amino acids. Trimming removed 5 bases from V and 8 bases from J, with 12 bases in between. Here the CDR3 reads CASSRTSGGELFF. The CDR3, as DNA: TGTGCCAGCAGCCGGACTTCTGGGGGGGAGCTGTTTTTT.

The chain recombines TRBV6-4 with TRBJ2-7, with a weak D call TRBD1 (6 bases). Germline assignment: CDR1 MRHNA and CDR2 SNTAGT. V was cut by 6 bases and J by 6 bases, with 15 bases left in between. There are 13 residues in the CDR3. The CDR3 DNA reads TGTGCCAGCAGCTCAGAACAGGGAGCCGAGCAGTACTTC. This codes for CASSSEQGAEQYF.

This clonotype was seen more than once but under ten times. The rearrangement joins TRBV4-1 to TRBJ2-3; D gene uncertain. Germline V gene sequence: CDR1 MGHRA, CDR2 YSYEKL. This CDR3 spans 15 amino acids. Deletions cut 3 bases from V and 1 base from J, with 11 bases between. The CDR3 DNA reads TGCGCCAGCAGCCAGGAGTCCGTGGGCACAGATACGCAGTATTTT. It yields the protein CASSQESVGTDTQYF.

This clonotype was counted only a few times. The chain carries TRBV25-1 and TRBJ2-3; D is possibly TRBD1 (6 bases). V was shortened by 4 bases and J by 6 bases, with 17 bases between the two germline ends. CDR1 is MGHDK and CDR2 is SYGVNS in the germline V gene. The length of the CDR3 is 15 residues. The CDR3, as DNA: TGTGCCAGCAGTGTGACAGGCTCTGCCTTGGATACGCAGTATTTT. Translated: CASSVTGSALDTQYF.

The DNA for the CDR3 is TGCGCCAGCAGCCAAGTTAGGCTCGGACTAGCCAAAAACATTCAGTACTTC. Translating gives CASSQVRLGLAKNIQYF. The chain combines TRBV4-1 with TRBJ2-4; a possible D gene is TRBD2 (5 bases). The germline CDR1 and CDR2 sequences are MGHRA and YSYEKL. Trimming stripped 1 base from V and 0 bases from J, with 13 bases between. The CDR3 length is 17 residues.

The table lists this clonotype with many counts. Germline and junction disagree at one end, which may indicate a read error. J is TRBJ1-1 and V is TRBV6-1; D is ambiguous. Germline CDR1 reads MNHNS; CDR2 reads SASEGT. This CDR3 region has 11 residues. Written as DNA, the CDR3 is TGTGCCAGCGACAAGAACGCTGAAGCTTTCTTT. Residues: CASDKNAEAFF.

The chain uses TRBV29-1 and TRBJ2-1; D unresolved. This CDR3 is built from 13 residues. Trimming removed 1 base at V and 4 bases at J, with 8 bases between. The germline V gene encodes CDR1 SQVTM and CDR2 ANQGSEA. In DNA form, the CDR3 reads TGCAGCGTTGAAGTGTCCGTTTACAATGAGCAGTTCTTC. This sequence encodes CSVEVSVYNEQFF.